The rows below give T cell receptor beta chains drawn from one sample of a study of CD8 T cells in ankylosing spondylitis. MiXCR, run by TCRdb on the 5' RACE reads, gives a single entry per CDR3 protein. The sample consists of 250,000 or so distinct CDR3 sequences, 18% of them appearing once. The source material was blood, either unsorted or a sorted T cell fraction (not recorded which). These receptors were taken from a male donor with ankylosing spondylitis or in good health (not recorded which). The CDR3 runs from the conserved cysteine through the conserved F or W. A D gene is named only where the DNA matches it firmly. The size entry is marked missing in some rows and otherwise reads once, few, many or a size class.

V gene	D gene	J gene	clone size	CDR3 protein	CDR3 DNA
TRBV6-1	TRBD1	TRBJ1-5	.	CASRIDRDSQPQHF	TGTGCCAGCAGAATTGACAGGGACTCCCAGCCCCAGCATTTT
TRBV12-5	TRBD1	TRBJ2-1	.	CASGLLQGLNNEQFF	TGTGCTAGTGGTTTGCTACAGGGGTTAAACAATGAGCAGTTCTTC
TRBV4-1	.	TRBJ1-1	many	CASSQGHENTEAFF	TGCGCCAGCAGCCAAGGACACGAGAACACTGAAGCTTTCTTT
TRBV12-3/TRBV12-4	TRBD1	TRBJ1-2	few	CASRGTGIYGYTF	TGTGCCAGCAGGGGGACAGGGATCTATGGCTACACCTTC
TRBV4-3	.	TRBJ2-7	few	CASSQDRSAPYEQYF	TGCGCCAGCAGCCAAGATCGATCTGCCCCCTACGAGCAGTACTTC
TRBV12-3/TRBV12-4	.	TRBJ2-7	.	CASSHGRDGSYEQYF	TGTGCCAGCAGTCACGGCCGGGACGGCTCCTACGAGCAGTACTTC
TRBV10-3	TRBD2	TRBJ2-5	few	CAISDASGSQETQYF	TGTGCCATCAGTGACGCTAGCGGGAGCCAAGAGACCCAGTACTTC
TRBV4-1	.	TRBJ2-1	.	CASSQASGGNEQFF	TGCGCCAGCAGCCAAGCCTCAGGGGGGAATGAGCAGTTCTTC
TRBV12-3/TRBV12-4	.	TRBJ2-2	few	CASSFGSENTGELFF	TGTGCCAGCAGTTTTGGTAGCGAGAACACCGGGGAGCTGTTTTTT
TRBV18	.	TRBJ1-1	.	CASSPPRGENTEAFF	TGTGCCAGCTCACCACCGAGGGGGGAGAACACTGAAGCTTTCTTT
TRBV4-1	TRBD2	TRBJ2-1	.	CASSHPGTSEINNEQFF	TGCGCCAGCAGCCATCCCGGGACTAGCGAGATTAACAATGAGCAGTTCTTC
TRBV11-2	.	TRBJ2-7	many	CASSLGARQVYEQYF	TGTGCCAGCAGCTTAGGAGCCCGACAAGTTTACGAGCAGTACTTC
TRBV29-1	TRBD2	TRBJ2-1	few	CSPWVEGGPGNEQFF	TGCAGCCCCTGGGTGGAGGGAGGGCCGGGCAATGAGCAGTTCTTC
TRBV5-1	TRBD1	TRBJ1-1	few	CASSLVTGIYREAFF	TGCGCCAGCAGCTTGGTGACAGGGATTTATCGTGAAGCTTTCTTT
TRBV20-1	.	TRBJ1-5	.	CSAPQQEEVSNQPQHF	TGCAGTGCCCCCCAGCAGGAGGAGGTTAGCAATCAGCCCCAGCATTTT
TRBV4-1	.	TRBJ2-7	.	CASSLLQGESSYEQYF	TGCGCCAGCAGCCTATTACAAGGGGAGAGCTCCTACGAGCAGTACTTC
TRBV6-5	.	TRBJ1-1	many	CASSYGVTYPEAFF	TGTGCCAGCAGTTATGGGGTCACCTACCCTGAAGCTTTCTTT